The 20 T cell receptor beta chains listed next were all sequenced from one sample in a study of blood T cell repertoires in COVID-19. Method: immunoSEQ multiplex PCR; TCRdb's copy keeps in-frame clones and lacks some. In the table there are approximately 73,000 clones, 86% of which are singletons. Sequenced material: peripheral blood. The receptors derive from a woman aged 55-75 years with acute or convalescent COVID-19.

The chain links TRBV6-6 to TRBJ2-1; 8 nucleotides agree with TRBD1. Germline CDR1 and CDR2: MNHNY and SVGAGI (reference sequence). V shed 0 bases, J shed 12 bases, and the junction held 7 bases outside the gene matches. The length of the CDR3 is 14 residues. The CDR3 DNA reads TGTGCCAGCAGTTACTCAGGACAGGGCAATCGGCAGTTCTTC. This translates into CASSYSGQGNRQFF.

This clone was detected a few times. The CDR3 loop reads CASSYQSGVEQYF. In DNA form, the CDR3 reads TGTGCCAGCAGCTACCAGAGCGGGGTTGAGCAGTACTTC. J is TRBJ2-7 and V is TRBV7-9; the match to TRBD2 covers 7 bases. CDR1 SEHNR and CDR2 FQNEAQ come from the germline V gene (reference sequence). V lost 4 bases, J lost 7 bases, and 7 bases stayed unmatched. CDR3 size: 13 residues.

This chain links TRBV5-1 with TRBJ1-4; unclear D gene. Germline V gene data show CDR1 as SGHRS and CDR2 as YFSETQ. The CDR3 runs to 16 residues. V was trimmed by 0 bases and J by 1 base, leaving 10 bases between them. The CDR3 sequence is CASSLGGFRTNEKLFF. The CDR3 DNA sequence: TGCGCCAGCAGCTTGGGAGGGTTCAGAACTAATGAAAAACTGTTTTTT. The variable domain in full, completed from reference TRBV5-1 and TRBJ1-4, reads KAGVTQTPRYLIKTRGQQVTLSCSPISGHRSVSWYQQTPGQGLQFLFEYFSETQRNKGNFPGRFSGRQFSNSRSEMNVSTLELGDSALYLCASSLGGFRTNEKLFFGSGTQLSVL.

The chain carries TRBV5-4 and TRBJ2-1; D not resolved. Trimming stripped 4 bases from V and 5 bases from J, with 7 bases between. Germline-derived CDR1 and CDR2 are SGHNT and YYREEE (reference sequence). The CDR3 covers 12 residues. The CDR3, as DNA: TGTGCCAGCAGCGACACCCACAATGAGCAGTTCTTC. Its translation: CASSDTHNEQFF.

J is TRBJ2-2 and V is TRBV11-2; 9 bases fit TRBD1. In germline, CDR1 is SGHAT, CDR2 FQNNGV. V lost 6 bases to trimming and J lost 7 bases; unmatched junction nucleotides: 12. The CDR3 extends over 16 amino acids. The CDR3: CASRLQSQGAGGELFF. For the CDR3, the DNA is TGTGCCAGCAGATTGCAATCACAGGGGGCGGGCGGGGAGCTGTTTTTT.

In this sample, this clone turned up many times. V and J are TRBV28 and TRBJ2-7; TRBD2 might be the D (7 bases). The germline gives CDR1 MDHEN, CDR2 SYDVKM. V was pared by 2 bases and J by 2 bases, with 10 bases between. CDR3 length: 14 residues. The CDR3 DNA is TGTGCCAGCAGTTTAGCGGGGGCTACCTACGAGCAGTACTTC. Protein: CASSLAGATYEQYF.

This clone was picked up one time. V gene TRBV6-2 or TRBV6-3 combines with J gene TRBJ2-4, with TRBD1 matching 7 bases. The CDR3 contains 15 residues. The junction had 6 bases not matched to a gene; V was cut back by 0 bases and J by 7 bases. CDR1 and CDR2 (germline): MNHEY, SVGEGT. The CDR3, as DNA: TGTGCCAGCAGTTACTCGAGCTTAGGGGGCAACATTCAGTACTTC. Protein sequence: CASSYSSLGGNIQYF.

CDR3 in DNA: TGTGCCAGCAGTGAAGCGCGTTTAGTAGGGAGTGAGCAGTTCTTC. Encoded protein: CASSEARLVGSEQFF. The gene calls are TRBV2 and TRBJ2-1, with D possibly being TRBD2 (5 bases). The ends were cut back, 0 bases at V and 9 bases at J, with 15 bases in the middle. The CDR3 is 15 residues long. Germline CDR1 and CDR2: SNHLY and FYNNEI.

This clone showed up just once. The rearrangement joins TRBV18 to TRBJ1-1; 7 bases fit TRBD1. V gave up 3 bases and J gave up 0 bases; unmatched junction bases: 7. This CDR3 has 16 residues. Germline V CDR1 and CDR2: KGHSH, LQKENI. The CDR3 reads CASSPPSTGLNTEAFF. CDR3 sequence (DNA): TGTGCCAGCTCACCCCCCTCGACAGGGCTGAACACTGAAGCTTTCTTT.

The sample holds one count of this clone. V is TRBV28 and J is TRBJ2-3, with D possibly being TRBD2 (5 bases). The V gene lost 0 bases and the J gene lost 2 bases, with 9 bases spanning the gap. The germline CDR1 and CDR2 sequences are MDHEN and SYDVKM. The CDR3 runs 15 residues. The CDR3 coding sequence is TGTGCCAGCAGTTTATGGAGGGAACCCACAGATACGCAGTATTTT. This codes for CASSLWREPTDTQYF.

This clone was counted only a few times. The CDR3 is CASSLKAGVSNQPQHF. Here the CDR3 DNA reads TGTGCCAGCAGCTTAAAGGCAGGGGTTAGCAATCAGCCCCAGCATTTT. V is TRBV11-3 and J is TRBJ1-5, with D perhaps matching TRBD1 (6 bases). From germline, CDR1 is SGHNT and CDR2 YENEEA. This CDR3 is 16 amino acids long. Trimming pared 2 bases from V and 0 bases from J, leaving 11 bases between.

V and J are TRBV27 and TRBJ2-3; 11 nucleotides line up with TRBD2. Germline lookup yields CDR1 MNHEY and CDR2 SMNVEV (reference sequence). CDR3 length: 15 amino acids. V lost 6 bases to trimming and J lost 0 bases; unmatched junction nucleotides: 2. DNA for the CDR3: TGTGCCAGCAGAATAGCGGGGGGGAGCACAGATACGCAGTATTTT. Encoded protein: CASRIAGGSTDTQYF.

The J gene is TRBJ1-1, the V gene TRBV5-4; 8 bases agree with TRBD1. The junction had 5 bases not matched to a gene; V was cut back by 4 bases and J by 0 bases. From germline, CDR1 is SGHNT and CDR2 YYREEE (reference sequence). The CDR3 sequence is 15 residues long. The CDR3 sequence is CASSKKTGVNTEAFF. For the CDR3, the DNA is TGTGCCAGCAGCAAAAAGACAGGGGTGAACACTGAAGCTTTCTTT.

The genes are TRBV9 and TRBJ1-4; D uncertain. The ends were cut back, 2 bases at V and 5 bases at J, with 13 bases in the middle. CDR1 and CDR2 from the germline V gene are SGDLS and YYNGEE. The CDR3 is 15 amino acids. The CDR3 here is CASSVTNEENEKLFF. Here the CDR3 DNA reads TGTGCCAGCAGCGTCACGAACGAGGAGAATGAAAAACTGTTTTTT.

The gene calls are TRBV19 and TRBJ1-5; D gene uncertain. This CDR3 has 15 amino acids. V was shortened by 7 bases and J by 6 bases, with 19 bases between the two germline ends. The germline CDR1 and CDR2 sequences are LNHDA and SQIVND (reference sequence). The chain's CDR3 is CASKGHREESQPQHF. CDR3 sequence (DNA): TGTGCCAGTAAAGGCCACCGGGAGGAGAGTCAGCCCCAGCATTTT.

The chain recombines TRBV4-1 with TRBJ1-2; D is uncertain. CDR1 MGHRA and CDR2 YSYEKL come from the germline V gene. The CDR3 consists of 17 residues. Deletions cut 4 bases from V and 3 bases from J, with 21 bases between. Here the CDR3 reads CASSLGILRSGYYGYTF. The CDR3 region has the DNA TGCGCCAGCAGCCTAGGTATTCTTCGTTCCGGGTACTATGGCTACACCTTC.

The rearrangement joins TRBV5-6 to TRBJ1-3, with 7 nucleotides matching TRBD1. This CDR3 spans 14 amino acids. V was pared by 4 bases and J by 1 base, with 2 bases of the junction left unmatched. From germline, CDR1 is SGHDT and CDR2 YYEEEE. CDR3 region: CASSRQGSGNTIYF. In DNA form, the CDR3 reads TGTGCCAGCAGCAGACAGGGTTCTGGAAACACCATATATTTT.

The chain couples TRBV4-1 to TRBJ2-1; 10 bases agree with TRBD2. Per the germline V gene, CDR1 is MGHRA and CDR2 is YSYEKL. The CDR3 consists of 15 residues. Trimming at V came to 0 bases and at J to 10 bases, leaving 6 bases not matched to a gene. Here the CDR3 DNA reads TGCGCCAGCAGCCAAGAACCTCTACTAGCGGGGGAGCAGTTCTTC. Translating gives CASSQEPLLAGEQFF.

This clone was detected only once. The rearrangement joins TRBV6-1 to TRBJ1-6; D not certain. The CDR3 is made up of 14 amino acids. Looked up from germline, CDR1 is MNHNS and CDR2 is SASEGT. V was clipped by 3 bases and J by 10 bases, with 13 bases between them. CDR3 coding DNA: TGTGCCAGCAGTGAGGTCAGAAGTAAGTCACCCCTCCACTTT. As protein: CASSEVRSKSPLHF.

This clone is a singleton in its sample. The chain links TRBV4-1 to TRBJ1-2, with a tentative D call TRBD1 (5 bases). Germline V gene data show CDR1 as MGHRA and CDR2 as YSYEKL. The CDR3 spans 14 residues. Trimming pared 0 bases from V and 2 bases from J, leaving 7 bases between. The CDR3 sequence: CASSQDRENYGYTF. The CDR3 DNA reads TGCGCCAGCAGCCAAGACAGGGAAAACTATGGCTACACCTTC.